This record looks at one T cell receptor (beta chain) sequence and its context. Its antigen is still unknown. The record has no base qualities; no much larger clone is one base away. The sample belongs to a study of T cell responses to AZD1222 COVID-19 vaccine (dated by TCRdb to the early 2020s). About the study as a whole: AZD1222 recipients given second doses at about 4 weeks or at about 12 weeks were pooled, since spike-specific TCR depth and breadth were not found to differ between the two schedules. A total of about 230 trial participants underwent TCR sequencing, of whom 200 to 220 received two doses of AZD1222 and roughly 25 received two doses of the MenACWY control vaccine. Enrollment into the trials was organized by age into subgroups of 18-55, 56-69 and 70-plus years, and those subgroups contained roughly 150, 30 and 60 TCR-sequenced participants, respectively.

Study-wide findings and limitations: Conclusions about previously exposed vaccinees are limited, since just 5 or 6 AZD1222 recipients were seropositive for SARS-CoV-2 at baseline. The whole spike protein was spanned by vaccine-associated CD4 TCRs, and dominant responses were seen in regions 160-218 and 743-854. Reportedly, close to half of the unique spike-specific TCRs recognized epitopes lying outside the regions that are mutated in the B.1.351 and B.1.1.7 variants. Most participants were white British and females outnumbered males, and the authors suggested that clonal diversity may have been underestimated. After two AZD1222 doses, both the breadth and the depth of spike-specific TCRs were significantly higher than at day 0 and than in MenACWY recipients. Because no day 14 peak-response samples were available, the repertoires could be characterized only after the peak T cell response. In the small 56-69-year group, the increase in depth fell short of significance, most likely because of low power.

Trimming takes 4 bases from V and 0 bases from J, and the germline ends sit 19 bases apart. Spanning cysteine to phenylalanine, the CDR3 consists of 18 amino acids. This entry keeps only the CDR3 DNA: 54 bases, framed from base 1. The germline V gene encodes CDR1 LNHDA and CDR2 SQIVND (reference sequence). What the time point label conveys for this sample: baseline before first vaccination. Samples from vaccinated people were obtained from the UK trials COV001 and COV002, which included a single-blind randomized controlled phase 2/3 trial of AZD1222 (ChAdOx1 nCoV-19) in healthy adults. For TCRbeta chain sequencing, PBMC samples were collected from trial participants at day 0 and at day 28 after the second dose. The CDR3 regions of human TCRbeta chains were subjected to immunosequencing. From the authors' description of their analysis: TCRs in the repertoires were compared against a reference library of SARS-CoV-2-specific TCRs that had been generated with the MIRA antigen-specificity platform. Breadth meant the fraction of unique TCRs that were SARS-CoV-2-associated, whereas depth meant the fraction of total T cells that were SARS-CoV-2-associated. Using the MIRA data, every spike-specific TCR was mapped to the spike region that the TCR reacted to and assigned to either a CD4 or a CD8 class. Log10-transformed breadth and depth values were compared by one-way ANOVA with Sidak's multiple comparisons tests. This is the immuneACCESS table as TCRdb keeps it, with only in-frame sequences that have V and J called. A part of the clones is gone; compared with another copy, unresolved V genes explain less than half, and the rest is unexplained. V, J and clone size reflect that table, while D and trimming were determined from the DNA. The sample table shows 90,000 or so clones, and 70% to 90% are seen once. The ten largest clones represent 7.9% of the sample.

This TCR came from an adult in good health. Recombination joined TRBV19 with TRBJ1-3; there is no confident call for the D gene. Specimen: peripheral blood, collected on day 0 of AZD1222 vaccination. Here is the DNA: TGTGCCAGTAGTAAAGCAGCGCGATATTTGCCCTCTGGAAACACCATATATTTT. The encoded protein is CASSKAARYLPSGNTIYF.